One sample yielded the 30 T cell receptor beta chains listed below, sequenced in a study of memory CD4+ T cells and cytomegalovirus serostatus. The repertoire was sequenced with immunoSEQ multiplex PCR; TCRdb's copy has only in-frame clones and lacks some. The table lists 50,000 or so clones, 70% to 80% of them singletons. The sort gate was single viable CD3+CD4+CD8-CD45RO+ cells for memory CD4+ T cells. The source material was memory CD4+ T cells from blood. The source is an adult in good health and CMV-seronegative.

The chain uses TRBV11-2 and TRBJ2-1; no clear D gene. Germline V lookup: CDR1 SGHAT, CDR2 FQNNGV. This CDR3 is built from 12 residues. V lost 0 bases, J lost 7 bases, and 4 bases lay in between. CDR3 in amino acids: CASSLEQNEQFF. The CDR3, as DNA: TGTGCCAGCAGCTTAGAACAGAATGAGCAGTTCTTC.

This clone has only a few counts. V usage is TRBV5-1 and J usage is TRBJ2-2; D not certain. This CDR3 is built from 13 residues. V was clipped by 4 bases and J by 7 bases, with 11 bases between them. Germline V lookup: CDR1 SGHRS, CDR2 YFSETQ. In DNA, the CDR3 is TGCGCCAGCAGCCCCTTAGTCAACGGGGAGCTGTTTTTT. It encodes CASSPLVNGELFF. Together with reference TRBV5-1 and TRBJ2-2, the CDR3 gives the full variable domain: KAGVTQTPRYLIKTRGQQVTLSCSPISGHRSVSWYQQTPGQGLQFLFEYFSETQRNKGNFPGRFSGRQFSNSRSEMNVSTLELGDSALYLCASSPLVNGELFFGEGSRLTVL.

V and J are TRBV28 and TRBJ2-5, with 8 bases that match TRBD1. The ends lost 7 bases at V and 0 bases at J; junction bases unmatched: 7. The CDR3 consists of 15 residues. Germline CDR1 is MDHEN and CDR2 is SYDVKM. CDR3 nucleotide sequence: TGTGCCAGCACCAAGGGACAGGCGTACCAAGAGACCCAGTACTTC. Encoded protein: CASTKGQAYQETQYF.

This sequence joins TRBV18 and TRBJ2-6, with TRBD1 identical over 7 bases. Trimming took 3 bases from V and 2 from J; bases not matched to a gene: 7. The CDR3 consists of 17 residues. Germline CDR1 is KGHSH and CDR2 is LQKENI. As DNA, the CDR3 is TGTGCCAGCTCACCCTTGACAGGGACCACTGGGGCCAACGTCCTGACTTTC. Translation gives CASSPLTGTTGANVLTF. Supplemented by reference TRBV18 and TRBJ2-6, the full variable domain reads NAGVMQNPRHLVRRRGQEARLRCSPMKGHSHVYWYRQLPEEGLKFMVYLQKENIIDESGMPKERFSAEFPKEGPSILRIQQVVRGDSAAYFCASSPLTGTTGANVLTFGAGSRLTVL.

The CDR3 here is CASSPTGTGDRYEQYF. The DNA of the CDR3 is TGTGCCAGCTCACCAACCGGGACAGGGGACCGCTACGAGCAGTACTTC. The rearrangement uses TRBV18 and TRBJ2-7, with 10 bases lining up with TRBD1. V shed 2 bases, J shed 3 bases, and the junction held 7 bases outside the gene matches. Germline-derived CDR1 and CDR2 are KGHSH and LQKENI. The CDR3 is 16 amino acids.

V is TRBV4-2 and J is TRBJ2-3; TRBD1 agrees at 11 bases. V was clipped by 0 bases and J by 15 bases; unmatched bases: 8. Germline CDR1 is LGHNA and CDR2 is YNFKEQ. The CDR3 consists of 14 residues. CDR3 in DNA: TGTGCCAGCAGCCAAGATCATACCGGGACAGGGGGATATTTT. Amino acids: CASSQDHTGTGGYF.

The rearrangement uses TRBV15 and TRBJ2-7, with TRBD2 identical over 8 bases. The CDR3 runs 18 residues. Germline values: CDR1 LNHNV, CDR2 YYDKDF (reference sequence). Trimming took 1 base from V and 5 from J; bases not matched to a gene: 16. The CDR3 DNA is TGTGCCACCAGCAGAGCACCACCCTCTGGCGGGAGGTTGGACGAGCAGTACTTC. Translating it yields CATSRAPPSGGRLDEQYF.

The chain has TRBV28 and TRBJ1-3; D remains unclear. The V gene's germline CDR1 is MDHEN and CDR2 SYDVKM. This CDR3 is built from 19 residues. Trimming removed 3 bases at V and 4 bases at J, with 25 bases between. In DNA form, the CDR3 reads TGTGCCAGCAGTTTGCTGGGCGCGGGCGAGTACACACGCGGAAACACCATATATTTT. It yields the protein CASSLLGAGEYTRGNTIYF.

The chain uses TRBV5-1 and TRBJ2-3; 10 nucleotides align to TRBD2. The CDR3 has 14 amino acids. V shed 5 bases, J shed 6 bases, and the junction held 6 bases outside the gene matches. In germline, CDR1 is SGHRS, CDR2 YFSETQ. The CDR3 bases are TGCGCCAGCAGTAGCGGGAGGTACGATGATACGCAGTATTTT. Translated: CASSSGRYDDTQYF.

The chain links TRBV5-1 to TRBJ2-4, with D perhaps assigned TRBD1 or TRBD2 (6 bases each). Germline V CDR1 and CDR2: SGHRS, YFSETQ. Between the trimmed V and J ends, which lost 4 bases and 7 bases, there was a span of 18 bases. This CDR3 has 15 residues. The CDR3 DNA sequence: TGCGCCAGCAGCCCCCAGACCGGGGGCTTGAACATTCAGTACTTC. This gives the protein CASSPQTGGLNIQYF.

This chain uses TRBV28 with TRBJ1-3; D possibly corresponds to TRBD1 (5 bases). Germline-derived CDR1 and CDR2 are MDHEN and SYDVKM. This CDR3 contains 16 residues. Trimming left V 3 bases short and J 0 bases short, with 12 bases between. The chain's CDR3 is CASSFVVGVSGNTIYF. The CDR3 DNA reads TGTGCCAGCAGTTTTGTGGTAGGGGTCTCTGGAAACACCATATATTTT.

The rearrangement uses TRBV5-1 and TRBJ2-5; D ambiguous. Germline V lookup: CDR1 SGHRS, CDR2 YFSETQ. Trimming cost V 4 bases and J 0 bases, with 10 bases left between them. The CDR3 runs to 14 residues. As DNA, the CDR3 is TGCGCCAGCAGCAAGAATGGGGACCAAGAGACCCAGTACTTC. It codes for CASSKNGDQETQYF.

The rearrangement uses TRBV28 and TRBJ1-1; unclear D gene. V dropped 4 bases and J dropped 7 bases, with 10 bases sitting between them. The germline gives CDR1 MDHEN, CDR2 SYDVKM. This CDR3 has 12 amino acids. In DNA, the CDR3 is TGTGCCAGCAGTTGGCGCACCAATGAAGCTTTCTTT. Protein: CASSWRTNEAFF.

The rearrangement uses TRBV27 and TRBJ1-2; 8 nucleotides align to TRBD1. From germline, CDR1 is MNHEY and CDR2 SMNVEV (reference sequence). J was trimmed by 6 bases and V by 6 bases; bases with no gene match: 9. This CDR3 contains 14 residues. Here the CDR3 DNA reads TGTGCCAGCAGCAATAGCGGACAGGGCAATGGCTACACCTTC. It specifies CASSNSGQGNGYTF.

V and J are TRBV18 and TRBJ1-6, with D maybe TRBD1 (5 bases). Germline V lookup: CDR1 KGHSH, CDR2 LQKENI. V lost 4 bases to trimming and J lost 2 bases, with 12 bases between them. The CDR3 runs 16 residues. The CDR3: CASSRTRETYNSPLHF. CDR3 DNA sequence: TGTGCCAGCTCACGTACCAGGGAGACCTATAATTCACCCCTCCACTTT.

V usage is TRBV6-6 and J usage is TRBJ2-5; D is tentatively TRBD1 or TRBD2 (5 bases each). The germline gives CDR1 MNHNY, CDR2 SVGAGI (reference sequence). The CDR3 contains 16 residues. Trimming pared 5 bases from V and 4 bases from J, leaving 20 bases between. CDR3 sequence (DNA): TGTGCCAGCAGTCCCCCTTCTGGGGGTTTCGGAGAGACCCAGTACTTC. Translated: CASSPPSGGFGETQYF.

The CDR3 DNA reads TGTGCCAGCAGTTCATACACCGGGGAGCTGTTTTTT. Protein product: CASSSYTGELFF. This chain connects TRBV7-3 to TRBJ2-2; D gene ambiguous. This CDR3 is built from 12 residues. With 6 bases removed from V and 3 bases from J, the gap between germline ends came to 5 bases. Germline lookup yields CDR1 SGHTA and CDR2 FQGTGA.

The chain joins TRBV4-1 to TRBJ2-6; D is undetermined. V lost 1 base and J 2 bases, leaving 0 bases between the germline ends. CDR3 size: 13 residues. Germline V gene sequence: CDR1 MGHRA, CDR2 YSYEKL. Here the CDR3 reads CASSQAGANVLTF. CDR3 coding DNA: TGCGCCAGCAGCCAAGCTGGGGCCAACGTCCTGACTTTC.

CDR3 DNA sequence: TGTGCCAGTAGTAGACAGACCAACTATGGCTACACCTTC. Its protein product is CASSRQTNYGYTF. J is TRBJ1-2 and V is TRBV19; tentative D call: TRBD1 (5 bases). The CDR3 spans 13 residues. V gave up 4 bases and J gave up 2 bases, with 8 bases separating them. Germline CDR1 LNHDA, CDR2 SQIVND (reference sequence). The full variable domain, rest sourced from reference TRBV19 and TRBJ1-2, is DGGITQSPKYLFRKEGQNVTLSCEQNLNHDAMYWYRQDPGQGLRLIYYSQIVNDFQKGDIAEGYSVSREKKESFPLTVTSAQKNPTAFYLCASSRQTNYGYTFGSGTRLTVV.

The chain employs TRBV29-1 and TRBJ1-1; no clear D gene. Germline values: CDR1 SQVTM, CDR2 ANQGSEA. The germline V and J ends were trimmed by 1 base and 5 bases, with 14 bases remaining between them. CDR3 length: 14 amino acids. DNA of the CDR3: TGCAGCGTTGAAGGCCAGGCCCGAGGAACTGAAGCTTTCTTT. It is translated as CSVEGQARGTEAFF.

For this clone: A much larger clonotype is one base distant, so this may be a read error. The gene calls are TRBV11-2 and TRBJ2-5; D gene unclear. V was cut by 5 bases and J by 0 bases, with 4 bases left in between. The CDR3 loop spans 12 amino acids. Per germline, CDR1 SGHAT and CDR2 FQNNGV. Here the CDR3 reads CASSRDQETQYF. The CDR3 region has the DNA TGTGCCAGCAGCCGGGACCAAGAGACCCAGTACTTC.

The chain employs TRBV21-1 and TRBJ2-5. TRBV21-1 is termed a pseudogene. The CDR3 contains 16 residues. In DNA form, the CDR3 reads TGTGCCAGCAGCCTTCTTAAAGGGGAGAAACAAGAGACCCAGTACTTC. This translates into CASSLLKGEKQETQYF.

Comment on this clone: One junction end disagrees with the germline gene, perhaps due to a read error. V gene TRBV6-6 combines with J gene TRBJ2-7; tentatively, D is TRBD1 (7 bases). The CDR3 is 13 residues long. CDR1 and CDR2 from the germline V gene are MNHNY and SVGAGI (reference sequence). The CDR3 loop reads CASTRQGGLEEYF. The DNA for the CDR3 is TGTGCCAGCACCCGACAGGGAGGTCTCGAGGAGTACTTC.

The chain couples TRBV14 to TRBJ1-2, with 7 positions matching TRBD1. The V gene's germline CDR1 is SGHDN and CDR2 FVKESK. Losses at the gene ends were 8 bases for V and 2 bases for J; bases not matched to a gene: 5. The CDR3 loop spans 13 amino acids. The CDR3 loop reads CASAPGQNYGYTF. The CDR3 region has the DNA TGTGCCAGCGCCCCGGGACAGAACTATGGCTACACCTTC. The full variable domain, in which reference TRBV14 and TRBJ1-2 provide the parts outside the CDR3, is EAGVTQFPSHSVIEKGQTVTLRCDPISGHDNLYWYRRVMGKEIKFLLHFVKESKQDESGMPNNRFLAERTGGTYSTLKVQPAELEDSGVYFCASAPGQNYGYTFGSGTRLTVV.

The chain combines TRBV28 with TRBJ1-6, with 9 bases matching TRBD1. The germline V gene encodes CDR1 MDHEN and CDR2 SYDVKM. After removal of 3 bases from V and 7 bases from J, the junction contained 4 bases not matched to a gene. The CDR3 has 15 residues. The CDR3 coding sequence is TGTGCCAGCAGTTTGCCGGGACAGGGAAATTCACCCCTCCACTTT. Amino acids: CASSLPGQGNSPLHF. The full variable domain, its missing parts supplied by reference TRBV28 and TRBJ1-6, is DVKVTQSSRYLVKRTGEKVFLECVQDMDHENMFWYRQDPGLGLRLIYFSYDVKMKEKGDIPEGYSVSREKKERFSLILESASTNQTSMYLCASSLPGQGNSPLHFGNGTRLTVT.

The rearrangement links TRBV28 to TRBJ1-1; D uncertain. The germline V and J ends were trimmed by 4 bases and 0 bases, with 9 bases remaining between them. This CDR3 region has 14 residues. CDR1 and CDR2 (germline): MDHEN, SYDVKM. CDR3 in DNA: TGTGCCAGCAGTTCGTTCGGGATGAACACTGAAGCTTTCTTT. Its protein product is CASSSFGMNTEAFF.

The chain joins TRBV6-1 to TRBJ1-2; 7 nucleotides agree with TRBD1. J was trimmed by 4 bases and V by 8 bases; bases with no gene match: 7. The CDR3 extends over 13 amino acids. Germline V gene sequence: CDR1 MNHNS, CDR2 SASEGT. CDR3 DNA sequence: TGTGCCAGCCCGGGGACAGAGTCCTATGGCTACACCTTC. Amino acids: CASPGTESYGYTF.

The chain joins TRBV5-4 to TRBJ2-1, with D uncertain. Trimming removed 3 bases at V and 7 bases at J, with 11 bases between. CDR3 size: 13 residues. Germline V gives CDR1 SGHNT, CDR2 YYREEE (reference sequence). The CDR3 reads CASSSPNLNEQFF. The CDR3 DNA sequence: TGTGCCAGCAGCTCCCCAAATCTTAATGAGCAGTTCTTC. The full variable domain, in which reference TRBV5-4 and TRBJ2-1 provide the parts outside the CDR3, is ETGVTQSPTHLIKTRGQQVTLRCSSQSGHNTVSWYQQALGQGPQFIFQYYREEENGRGNFPPRFSGLQFPNYSSELNVNALELDDSALYLCASSSPNLNEQFFGPGTRLTVL.

There are a few counts of this clone. CDR3 nucleotide sequence: TGTGCTAGTGGAGTCGACAGGGGAGCTTTCTTT. It specifies CASGVDRGAFF. This chain connects TRBV12-5 to TRBJ1-1; 8 bases agree with TRBD1. V shed 6 bases, J shed 10 bases, and the junction held 4 bases outside the gene matches. Germline V CDR1 and CDR2: LGHNT, FRNRAP. The CDR3 is 11 amino acids.

V usage is TRBV4-1 and J usage is TRBJ2-5, with 7 bases that match TRBD1. Germline V gene lookup returns CDR1 MGHRA and CDR2 YSYEKL. V shed 0 bases, J shed 5 bases, and the junction held 6 bases outside the gene matches. There are 15 residues in the CDR3. This CDR3 is CASSQDRNRGETQYF. The CDR3 DNA is TGCGCCAGCAGCCAAGATCGCAACAGGGGTGAGACCCAGTACTTC.